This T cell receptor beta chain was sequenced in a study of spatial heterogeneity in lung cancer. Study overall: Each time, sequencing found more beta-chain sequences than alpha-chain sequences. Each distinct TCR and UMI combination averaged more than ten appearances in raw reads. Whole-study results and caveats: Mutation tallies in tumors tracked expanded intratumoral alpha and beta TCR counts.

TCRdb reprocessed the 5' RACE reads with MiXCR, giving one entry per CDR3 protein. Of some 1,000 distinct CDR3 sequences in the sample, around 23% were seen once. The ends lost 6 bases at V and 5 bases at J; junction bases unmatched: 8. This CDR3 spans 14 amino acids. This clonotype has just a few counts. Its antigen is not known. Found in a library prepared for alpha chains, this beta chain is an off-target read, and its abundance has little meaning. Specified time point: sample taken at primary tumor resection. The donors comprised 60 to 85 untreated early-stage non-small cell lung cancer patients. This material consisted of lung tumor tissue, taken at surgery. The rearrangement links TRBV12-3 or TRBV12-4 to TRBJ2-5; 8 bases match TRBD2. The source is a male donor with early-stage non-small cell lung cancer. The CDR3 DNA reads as TGTGCCAGCAGACCTGGGACGGGGGGGGAGACCCAGTACTTC. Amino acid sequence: CASRPGTGGETQYF.